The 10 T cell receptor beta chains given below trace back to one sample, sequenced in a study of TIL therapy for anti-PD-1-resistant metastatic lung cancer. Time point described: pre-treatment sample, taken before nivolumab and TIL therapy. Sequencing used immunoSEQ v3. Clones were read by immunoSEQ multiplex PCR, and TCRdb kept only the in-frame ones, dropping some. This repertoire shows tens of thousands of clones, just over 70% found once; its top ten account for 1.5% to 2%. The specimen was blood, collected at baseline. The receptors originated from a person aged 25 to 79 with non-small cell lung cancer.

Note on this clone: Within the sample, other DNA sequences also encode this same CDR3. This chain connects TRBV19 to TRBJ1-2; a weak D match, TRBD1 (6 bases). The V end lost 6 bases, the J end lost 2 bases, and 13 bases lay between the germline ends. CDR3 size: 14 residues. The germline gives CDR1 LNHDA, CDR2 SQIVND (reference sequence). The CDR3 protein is CASSRTETNYGYTF. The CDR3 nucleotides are TGTGCCAGTAGCCGGACAGAAACCAACTATGGCTACACCTTC.

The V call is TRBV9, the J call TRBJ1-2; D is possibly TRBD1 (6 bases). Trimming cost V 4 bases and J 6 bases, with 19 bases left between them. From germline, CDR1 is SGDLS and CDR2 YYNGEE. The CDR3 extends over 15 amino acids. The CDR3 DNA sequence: TGTGCCAGCAGCCTCAGACTTGGACAGCGGCATGGCTACACCTTC. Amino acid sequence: CASSLRLGQRHGYTF.

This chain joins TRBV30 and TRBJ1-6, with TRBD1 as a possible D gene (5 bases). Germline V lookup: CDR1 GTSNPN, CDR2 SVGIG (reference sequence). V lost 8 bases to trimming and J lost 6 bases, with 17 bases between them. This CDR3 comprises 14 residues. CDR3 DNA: TGTGCCGGAAATCAGGGAGGCCTTAATTCACCCCTCCACTTT. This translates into CAGNQGGLNSPLHF.

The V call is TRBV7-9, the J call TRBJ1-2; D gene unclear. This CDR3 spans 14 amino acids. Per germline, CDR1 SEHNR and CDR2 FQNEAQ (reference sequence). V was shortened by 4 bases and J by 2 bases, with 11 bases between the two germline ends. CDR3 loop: CASSYLEANYGYTF. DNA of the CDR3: TGTGCCAGCAGCTACCTTGAAGCCAACTATGGCTACACCTTC.

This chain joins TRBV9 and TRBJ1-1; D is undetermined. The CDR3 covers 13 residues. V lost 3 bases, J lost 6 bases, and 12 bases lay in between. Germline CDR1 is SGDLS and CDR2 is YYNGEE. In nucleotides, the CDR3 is TGTGCCAGCAGCGCTAACCCTAGAGCTGAAGCTTTCTTT. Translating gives CASSANPRAEAFF.

This CDR3 is CASGTGRSSGNTIYF. CDR3 DNA: TGCGCCAGCGGTACAGGGAGAAGCTCTGGAAACACCATATATTTT. The chain employs TRBV5-1 and TRBJ1-3; possibly TRBD1 for D (6 bases). This CDR3 is 15 amino acids long. CDR1 and CDR2 from the germline V gene are SGHRS and YFSETQ. Trimming cost V 7 bases and J 0 bases, with 14 bases left between them.

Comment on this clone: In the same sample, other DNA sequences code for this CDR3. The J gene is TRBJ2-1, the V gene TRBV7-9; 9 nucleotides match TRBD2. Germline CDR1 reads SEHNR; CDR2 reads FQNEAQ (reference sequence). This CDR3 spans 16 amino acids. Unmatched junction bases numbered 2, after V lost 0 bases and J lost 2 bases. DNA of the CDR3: TGTGCCAGCAGCTTAGCTCTAGCGGGGACCTACAATGAGCAGTTCTTC. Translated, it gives CASSLALAGTYNEQFF.

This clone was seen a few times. CDR3 DNA: TGTGCCAGCAGCCTAGGGTTCGGACGGACGACAGATACGCAGTATTTT. Protein: CASSLGFGRTTDTQYF. J is TRBJ2-3 and V is TRBV7-3, with D hard to call. The CDR3 has 16 amino acids. Germline V gene sequence: CDR1 SGHTA, CDR2 FQGTGA. Trimming took off 5 bases at V and 3 bases at J, with 18 bases between the two ends. Together with reference TRBV7-3 and TRBJ2-3, the CDR3 gives the full variable domain: GAGVSQTPSNKVTEKGKYVELRCDPISGHTALYWYRQSLGQGPEFLIYFQGTGAADDSGLPNDRFFAVRPEGSVSTLKIQRTERGDSAVYLCASSLGFGRTTDTQYFGPGTRLTVL.

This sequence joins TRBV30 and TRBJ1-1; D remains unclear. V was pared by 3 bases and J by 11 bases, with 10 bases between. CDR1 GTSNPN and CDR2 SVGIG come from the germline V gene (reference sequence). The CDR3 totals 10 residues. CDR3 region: CAWSPGRAFF. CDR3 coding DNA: TGTGCCTGGAGCCCGGGTCGGGCTTTCTTT.

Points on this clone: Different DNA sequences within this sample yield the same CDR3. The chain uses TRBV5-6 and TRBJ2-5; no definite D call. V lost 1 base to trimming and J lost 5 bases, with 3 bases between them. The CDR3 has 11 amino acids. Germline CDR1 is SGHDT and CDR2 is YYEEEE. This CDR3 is CASSLRETQYF. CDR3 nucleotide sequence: TGTGCCAGCAGCTTGCGGGAGACCCAGTACTTC.